Below, 14 T cell receptor beta chains from the same sample are listed, as sequenced in a study of monozygotic twins with inflammatory bowel disease. TCRdb re-called the 5' RACE reads, yielding one record per CDR3 amino acid sequence without DNA. Its listing shows 400,000 to 500,000 distinct CDR3 sequences. Input material: blood. These receptors all stem from a human donor with ulcerative colitis or Crohn's disease, or a healthy co-twin of an affected twin (not recorded which).

The chain recombines TRBV28 with TRBJ2-4; the D call of TRBD1 rests on TCRdb alone, since no DNA is present to check it. The CDR3 extends over 19 amino acids. CDR1 is MDHEN and CDR2 is SYDVKM in the germline V gene. The CDR3: CASSPTPRVGPLAKNIQYF.

This rearrangement joins TRBV20-1 to TRBJ2-7; TCRdb designates TRBD1, a call that cannot be tested without DNA. The CDR3 sequence is 13 residues long. Germline CDR1 and CDR2: DFQATT and SNEGSKA (reference sequence). This CDR3 is CSAPGPLTYEQYF.

This sequence joins TRBV10-3 and TRBJ2-5. Per germline, CDR1 ENHRY and CDR2 SYGVKD. The CDR3 has 15 amino acids. The CDR3 is CAISESRGNQETQYF.

The V and J genes are TRBV20-1 and TRBJ2-7; TCRdb returns TRBD2, unconfirmable since there is no DNA. Germline V CDR1 and CDR2: DFQATT, SNEGSKA (reference sequence). This CDR3 spans 14 amino acids. CDR3 protein: CSARVPSGSYEQYF.

This chain links TRBV2 with TRBJ1-1; the TCRdb D gene call, TRBD1, has no DNA to confirm it. This CDR3 has 14 amino acids. Germline V gene sequence: CDR1 SNHLY, CDR2 FYNNEI. The CDR3 loop is CASSEGALPLEAFF.

V is TRBV20-1 and J is TRBJ2-7; without DNA, the TCRdb call of TRBD2 cannot be checked. CDR1 and CDR2 from the germline V gene are DFQATT and SNEGSKA (reference sequence). CDR3 length: 16 amino acids. This chain's CDR3 is CSARDERGLPRYEQYF.

The J gene is TRBJ2-6, the V gene TRBV5-1; TCRdb selects TRBD1, and the lack of DNA leaves this call unchecked. CDR3 length: 16 amino acids. Germline V lookup: CDR1 SGHRS, CDR2 YFSETQ. The CDR3 protein is CASTPGGRIGANVLTF.

The chain links TRBV28 to TRBJ2-1; TCRdb's assignment of TRBD1 cannot be checked, as there is no DNA. The CDR3 extends over 14 amino acids. Germline CDR1 MDHEN, CDR2 SYDVKM. CDR3: CASSLAGAHNEQFF.

The chain combines TRBV6-6 with TRBJ1-3; there is no DNA to check the TCRdb D call of TRBD1. This CDR3 has 13 residues. CDR1 MNHNY and CDR2 SVGAGI come from the germline V gene (reference sequence). The CDR3 here is CAVRGSSGNTIYF.

The chain is built from TRBV6-5 and TRBJ1-4. CDR1 and CDR2 (germline): MNHEY, SVGAGI. The CDR3 is 15 amino acids. The CDR3 region is CASSSGDGRVEKLFF.

The chain links TRBV11-2 to TRBJ2-3; TCRdb's D gene call, TRBD2, goes unchecked for lack of DNA. The CDR3 contains 18 residues. Germline CDR1 reads SGHAT; CDR2 reads FQNNGV. CDR3: CASSLRRLAGGGTDTQYF.

This chain joins TRBV12-3 or TRBV12-4 and TRBJ2-2; TCRdb names TRBD1, which stays unverified in the absence of DNA. The CDR3 extends over 14 amino acids. The chain's CDR3 is CASSFYRGGGELFF.

The rearrangement links TRBV29-1 to TRBJ2-3; without DNA, the TCRdb call of TRBD1 cannot be checked. This CDR3 is 16 amino acids long. Germline-derived CDR1 and CDR2 are SQVTM and ANQGSEA. The CDR3 reads CSVEDRLKGAPDTQYF.

This chain links TRBV7-2 with TRBJ2-6. Germline V gene sequence: CDR1 SGHTA, CDR2 FQGNSA. The CDR3 has 15 residues. The CDR3 loop is CASSSTGVGANVLTF. The full variable domain, rest sourced from reference TRBV7-2 and TRBJ2-6, is GAGVSQSPSNKVTEKGKDVELRCDPISGHTALYWYRQSLGQGLEFLIYFQGNSAPDKSGLPSDRFSAERTGGSVSTLTIQRTQQEDSAVYLCASSSTGVGANVLTFGAGSRLTVL.